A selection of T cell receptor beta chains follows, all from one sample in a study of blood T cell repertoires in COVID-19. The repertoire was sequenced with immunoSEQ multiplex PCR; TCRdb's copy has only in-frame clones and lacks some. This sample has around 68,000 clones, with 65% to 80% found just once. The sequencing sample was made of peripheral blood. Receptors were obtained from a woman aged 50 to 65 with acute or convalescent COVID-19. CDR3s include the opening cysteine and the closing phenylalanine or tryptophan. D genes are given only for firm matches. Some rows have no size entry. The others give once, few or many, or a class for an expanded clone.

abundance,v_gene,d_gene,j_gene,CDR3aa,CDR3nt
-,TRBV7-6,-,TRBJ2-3,CASSSSTDTQYF,TGTGCCAGCAGCTCTTCGACAGATACGCAGTATTTT
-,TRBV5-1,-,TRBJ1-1,CASKGQTEAFF,TGCGCCAGTAAAGGACAGACCGAAGCTTTCTTT
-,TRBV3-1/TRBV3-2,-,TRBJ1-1,CASSQSEGNTEAFF,TGTGCCAGCAGCCAATCGGAGGGGAACACTGAAGCTTTCTTT
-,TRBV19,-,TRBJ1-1,CASSRQMGSGSYTEAFF,TGTGCCAGTAGTCGACAGATGGGGTCAGGGTCGTACACTGAAGCTTTCTTT
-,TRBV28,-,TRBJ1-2,CASSFNPGVYGYTF,TGTGCCAGCAGTTTTAACCCGGGGGTCTATGGCTACACCTTC
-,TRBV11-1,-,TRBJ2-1,CASVGEDSYNEQFF,TGTGCCAGCGTCGGGGAGGACTCCTACAATGAGCAGTTCTTC
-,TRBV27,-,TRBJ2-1,CASRGGGEQFF,TGTGCCAGCAGGGGGGGAGGTGAGCAGTTCTTC
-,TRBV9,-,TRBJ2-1,CASSVAGGAGQFF,TGTGCCAGCAGCGTAGCTGGAGGGGCGGGGCAGTTCTTC
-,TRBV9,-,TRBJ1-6,CASSPFESTGSPLHF,TGTGCCAGCAGCCCCTTTGAGTCGACAGGCTCACCCCTCCACTTT
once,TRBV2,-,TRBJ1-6,CASSEALSSPLHF,TGTGCCAGCAGTGAAGCTCTCAGTTCACCCCTCCACTTT
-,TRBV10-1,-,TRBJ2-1,CASSESGGSYNEQFF,TGCGCCAGCAGTGAGTCGGGGGGCTCCTACAATGAGCAGTTCTTC
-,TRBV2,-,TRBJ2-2,CASKNEASGELFF,TGTGCCAGCAAGAATGAGGCTTCCGGGGAGCTGTTTTTT
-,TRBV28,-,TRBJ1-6,CASSPDAGDSPLHF,TGTGCCAGCAGTCCAGACGCAGGGGATTCACCCCTCCACTTT
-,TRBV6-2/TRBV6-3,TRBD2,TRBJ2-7,CASSLASGPTGEQYF,TGTGCCAGCAGCTTAGCTAGCGGCCCCACGGGCGAGCAGTACTTC
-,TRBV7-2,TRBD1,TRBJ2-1,CASSLGQGAPHEQFF,TGTGCCAGCAGCTTAGGACAGGGGGCGCCACATGAGCAGTTCTTC
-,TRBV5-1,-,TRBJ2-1,CASSLAGTSNHEQFF,TGCGCCAGCAGCTTGGCCGGGACTTCCAACCATGAGCAGTTCTTC
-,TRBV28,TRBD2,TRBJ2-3,CASSLGSGTGTDTQYF,TGTGCCAGCAGTTTGGGTAGCGGGACTGGCACAGATACGCAGTATTTT
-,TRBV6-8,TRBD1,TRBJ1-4,CASNPGTGLEKLFF,TGTGCCAGCAACCCCGGGACAGGGCTTGAAAAACTGTTTTTT
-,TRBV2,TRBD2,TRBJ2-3,CASRTGTSVLDTQYF,TGTGCCAGCAGGACCGGGACTAGCGTTCTAGATACGCAGTATTTT
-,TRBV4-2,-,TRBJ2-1,CASSQGGNEQFF,TGTGCCAGCAGCCAAGGCGGCAATGAGCAGTTCTTC
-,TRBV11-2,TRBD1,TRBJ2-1,CASSFASTGVSYNEQFF,TGTGCCAGCAGCTTCGCCTCGACAGGGGTCTCCTACAATGAGCAGTTCTTC
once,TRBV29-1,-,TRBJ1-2,CSDLRQTGGYTF,TGCAGCGACCTACGCCAGACTGGTGGCTACACCTTC
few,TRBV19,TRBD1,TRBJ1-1,CASSIWTGGTEAFF,TGTGCCAGTAGTATCTGGACAGGGGGCACTGAAGCTTTCTTT
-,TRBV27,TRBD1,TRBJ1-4,CASRLQGANEKLFF,TGTGCCAGCAGACTACAGGGGGCAAACGAAAAACTGTTTTTT
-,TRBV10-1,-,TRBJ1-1,CASSPQRAGTEAFF,TGCGCCAGCTCCCCTCAACGGGCGGGTACTGAAGCTTTCTTT
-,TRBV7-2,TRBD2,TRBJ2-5,CASTATGGLGETQYF,TGTGCCAGCACCGCGACGGGGGGGCTTGGAGAGACCCAGTACTTC
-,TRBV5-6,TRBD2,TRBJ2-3,CASSLVGTSGLSTDTQYF,TGTGCCAGCAGCTTGGTAGGTACTAGCGGACTAAGCACAGATACGCAGTATTTT
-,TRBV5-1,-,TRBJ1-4,CASSLEPVTNEKLFF,TGCGCCAGCAGCTTGGAGCCTGTAACTAATGAAAAACTGTTTTTT
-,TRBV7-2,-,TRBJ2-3,CASSLGGRQRTDTQYF,TGTGCCAGCAGCTTAGGGGGCCGACAGCGCACAGATACGCAGTATTTT
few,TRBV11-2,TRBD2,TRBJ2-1,CASSPLAGSGYNEQFF,TGTGCCAGCAGCCCATTAGCGGGATCGGGGTACAATGAGCAGTTCTTC
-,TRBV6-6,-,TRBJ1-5,CASSFPEGNQPQHF,TGTGCCAGCAGTTTCCCCGAGGGTAATCAGCCCCAGCATTTT
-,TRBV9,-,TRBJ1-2,CASSLTGIYGYTF,TGTGCCAGCAGTCTGACAGGAATCTATGGCTACACCTTC
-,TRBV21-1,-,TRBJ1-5,CATGTGEGGSNQPQHF,TGTGCCACGGGGACAGGGGAGGGAGGGAGCAATCAGCCCCAGCATTTT
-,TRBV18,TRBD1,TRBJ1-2,CASSSGQDYGYTF,TGTGCCAGCTCATCAGGACAGGACTATGGCTACACCTTC
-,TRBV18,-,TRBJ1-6,CASSAARSDNSPLHF,TGTGCCAGCTCAGCAGCCAGGTCGGATAATTCACCCCTCCACTTT
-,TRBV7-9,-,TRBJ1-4,CASSFTIGGEGEKLFF,TGTGCCAGCAGCTTCACCATCGGGGGAGAAGGTGAAAAACTGTTTTTT
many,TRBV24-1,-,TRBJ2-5,CATSDPTLEGETQYF,TGTGCCACCAGTGATCCGACCCTAGAGGGAGAGACCCAGTACTTC
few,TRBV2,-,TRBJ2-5,CASSLVGEETQYF,TGTGCCAGCTCGTTAGTAGGAGAAGAGACCCAGTACTTC
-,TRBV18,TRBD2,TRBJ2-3,CASSPISGALQYF,TGTGCCAGCTCACCCATTAGCGGGGCACTGCAGTATTTT
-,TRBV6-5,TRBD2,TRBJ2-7,CASSSGLAFEQYF,TGTGCCAGCAGTTCCGGACTAGCATTCGAGCAGTACTTC
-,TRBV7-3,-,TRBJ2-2,CASSPSRDSISTGELFF,TGTGCCAGCAGCCCATCCCGGGACTCTATTTCTACCGGGGAGCTGTTTTTT
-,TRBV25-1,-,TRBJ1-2,CASSGSPSRGYGYTF,TGTGCCAGCAGTGGGAGTCCCAGTAGAGGCTATGGCTACACCTTC
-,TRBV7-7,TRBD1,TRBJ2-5,CASSLGGRDWETQYF,TGTGCCAGCAGCCTAGGGGGCAGGGATTGGGAGACCCAGTACTTC
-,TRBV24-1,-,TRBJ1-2,CATRDRQTSYSYGYTF,TGTGCCACCAGGGATCGACAGACCTCCTATAGCTATGGCTACACCTTC
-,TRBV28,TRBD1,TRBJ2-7,CASSFPGTDYEQYF,TGTGCCAGCAGTTTCCCCGGGACAGATTACGAGCAGTACTTC
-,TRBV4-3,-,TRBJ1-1,CASSLQRNTEAFF,TGCGCCAGCAGCCTCCAGCGAAACACTGAAGCTTTCTTT